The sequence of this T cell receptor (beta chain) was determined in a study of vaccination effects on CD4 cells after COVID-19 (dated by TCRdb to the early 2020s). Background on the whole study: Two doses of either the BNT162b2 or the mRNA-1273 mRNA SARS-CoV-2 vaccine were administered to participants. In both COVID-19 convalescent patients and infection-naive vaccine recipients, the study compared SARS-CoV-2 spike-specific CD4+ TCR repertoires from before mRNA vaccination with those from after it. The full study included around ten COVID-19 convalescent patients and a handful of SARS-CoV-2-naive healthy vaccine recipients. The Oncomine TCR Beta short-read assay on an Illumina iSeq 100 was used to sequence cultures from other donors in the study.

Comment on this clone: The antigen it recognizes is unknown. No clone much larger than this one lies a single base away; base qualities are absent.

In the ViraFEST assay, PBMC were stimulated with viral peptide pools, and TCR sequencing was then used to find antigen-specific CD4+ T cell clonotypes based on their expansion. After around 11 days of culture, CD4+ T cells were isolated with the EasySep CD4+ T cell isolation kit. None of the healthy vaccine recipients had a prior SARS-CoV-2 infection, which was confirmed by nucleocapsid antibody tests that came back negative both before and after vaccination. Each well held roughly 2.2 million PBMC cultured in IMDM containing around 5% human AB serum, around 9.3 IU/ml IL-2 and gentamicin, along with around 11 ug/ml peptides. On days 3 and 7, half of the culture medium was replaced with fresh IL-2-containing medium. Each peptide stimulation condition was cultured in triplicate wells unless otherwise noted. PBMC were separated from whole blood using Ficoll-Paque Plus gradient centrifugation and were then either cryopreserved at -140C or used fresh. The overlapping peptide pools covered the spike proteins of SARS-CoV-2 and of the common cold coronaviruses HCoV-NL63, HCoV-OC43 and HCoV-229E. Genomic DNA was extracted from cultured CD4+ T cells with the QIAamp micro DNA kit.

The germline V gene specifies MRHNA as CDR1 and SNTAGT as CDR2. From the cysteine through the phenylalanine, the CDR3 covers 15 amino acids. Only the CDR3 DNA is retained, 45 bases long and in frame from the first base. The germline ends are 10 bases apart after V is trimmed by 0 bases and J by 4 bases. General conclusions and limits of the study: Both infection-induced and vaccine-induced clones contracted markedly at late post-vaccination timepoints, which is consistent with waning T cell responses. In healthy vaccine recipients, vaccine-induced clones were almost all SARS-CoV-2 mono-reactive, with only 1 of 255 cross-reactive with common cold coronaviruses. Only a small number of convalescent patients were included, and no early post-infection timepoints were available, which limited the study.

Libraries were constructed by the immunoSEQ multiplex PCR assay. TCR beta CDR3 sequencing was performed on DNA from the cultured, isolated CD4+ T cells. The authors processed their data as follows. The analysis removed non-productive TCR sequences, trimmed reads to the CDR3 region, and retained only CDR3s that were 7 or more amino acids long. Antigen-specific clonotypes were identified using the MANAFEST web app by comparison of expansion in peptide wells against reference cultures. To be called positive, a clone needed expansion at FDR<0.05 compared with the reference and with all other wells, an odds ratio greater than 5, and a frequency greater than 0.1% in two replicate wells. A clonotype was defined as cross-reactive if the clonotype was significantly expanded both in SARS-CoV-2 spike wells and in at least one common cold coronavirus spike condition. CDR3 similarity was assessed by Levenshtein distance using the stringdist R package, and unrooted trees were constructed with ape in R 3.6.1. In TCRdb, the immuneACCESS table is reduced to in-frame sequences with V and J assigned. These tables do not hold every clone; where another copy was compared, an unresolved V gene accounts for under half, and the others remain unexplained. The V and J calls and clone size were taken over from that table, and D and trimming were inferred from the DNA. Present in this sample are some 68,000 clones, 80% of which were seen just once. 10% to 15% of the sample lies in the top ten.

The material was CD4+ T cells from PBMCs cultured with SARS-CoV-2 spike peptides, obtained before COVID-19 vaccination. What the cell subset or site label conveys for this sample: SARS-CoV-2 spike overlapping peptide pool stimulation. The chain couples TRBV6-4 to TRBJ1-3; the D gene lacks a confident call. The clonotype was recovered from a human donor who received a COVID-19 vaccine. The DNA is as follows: TGTGCCAGCAGTGACTCGCGGGCCAAGGGAAACACCATATATTTT. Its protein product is CASSDSRAKGNTIYF.